A selection of T cell receptor beta chains follows, all from one sample in a study of OX40 agonist ivuxolimab in advanced cancers. Some clones are missing from TCRdb's copy, which holds only in-frame ones; the method was immunoSEQ multiplex PCR. The data show about 110,000 clones, 80% to 95% seen once. The sequencing used CD4+ or CD8+ T cells sorted from blood, collected in a trial of the OX40 agonist ivuxolimab. Receptor source: an adult with an advanced solid tumor such as melanoma, head and neck, liver or kidney cancer. The CDR3 runs from the conserved cysteine through the conserved F or W. Each record gives: J gene, clone size, V gene, D gene, CDR3 protein, CDR3 DNA. The D gene is left open where the match is weak. Rows give clone size only sometimes, using once, few, many, or a class for an expanded clone.

J gene: TRBJ2-2
clone size: few
V gene: TRBV5-6
D gene: -
CDR3 protein: CASTVKGRNTGELFF
CDR3 DNA: TGTGCCAGCACCGTCAAGGGGCGGAACACCGGGGAGCTGTTTTTT

J gene: TRBJ2-1
clone size: few
V gene: TRBV7-9
D gene: TRBD2
CDR3 protein: CASSPHGTSDEQFF
CDR3 DNA: TGTGCCAGCAGCCCCCACGGGACTAGCGATGAGCAGTTCTTC

J gene: TRBJ2-3
clone size: -
V gene: TRBV18
D gene: -
CDR3 protein: CASSSLTDTQYF
CDR3 DNA: TGTGCCAGCTCATCCCTCACAGATACGCAGTATTTT

J gene: TRBJ2-7
clone size: -
V gene: TRBV14
D gene: TRBD2
CDR3 protein: CAGSDLLAGAYEQYF
CDR3 DNA: TGTGCCGGCAGCGACTTACTAGCGGGAGCCTACGAGCAGTACTTC

J gene: TRBJ1-2
clone size: once
V gene: TRBV5-1
D gene: TRBD1
CDR3 protein: CASSLAGGAEGYYGYTF
CDR3 DNA: TGCGCCAGCAGCTTAGCAGGGGGAGCCGAGGGGTACTATGGCTACACCTTC

J gene: TRBJ2-3
clone size: -
V gene: TRBV7-8
D gene: TRBD1
CDR3 protein: CASSVYTTGENTQYF
CDR3 DNA: TGTGCCAGCAGCGTATACACGACAGGGGAAAATACGCAGTATTTT

J gene: TRBJ2-1
clone size: -
V gene: TRBV19
D gene: -
CDR3 protein: CASPWGRGVNEGNEQFF
CDR3 DNA: TGTGCCAGCCCGTGGGGCAGGGGTGTTAACGAAGGGAATGAGCAGTTCTTC

J gene: TRBJ1-1
clone size: -
V gene: TRBV6-6
D gene: -
CDR3 protein: CASSPFLGVRTEAFF
CDR3 DNA: TGTGCCAGCAGCCCTTTCTTGGGGGTGCGCACTGAAGCTTTCTTT

J gene: TRBJ1-6
clone size: -
V gene: TRBV9
D gene: -
CDR3 protein: CASSVGGDNSPLHF
CDR3 DNA: TGTGCCAGCAGCGTTGGGGGAGACAATTCACCCCTCCACTTT

J gene: TRBJ1-4
clone size: -
V gene: TRBV11-3
D gene: -
CDR3 protein: CASSRDTFNEKLFF
CDR3 DNA: TGTGCCAGCAGCCGGGACACCTTCAATGAAAAACTGTTTTTT

J gene: TRBJ2-7
clone size: -
V gene: TRBV27
D gene: TRBD2
CDR3 protein: CASTPGGAGSYEQYF
CDR3 DNA: TGTGCCAGCACTCCCGGGGGGGCGGGTTCCTACGAGCAGTACTTC

J gene: TRBJ1-5
clone size: -
V gene: TRBV18
D gene: -
CDR3 protein: CASSPGLSNQPQHF
CDR3 DNA: TGTGCCAGCTCACCGGGCCTTAGCAATCAGCCCCAGCATTTT

J gene: TRBJ2-1
clone size: -
V gene: TRBV5-1
D gene: -
CDR3 protein: CASSLTGLPGNEQFF
CDR3 DNA: TGCGCCAGCAGCTTGACGGGGCTCCCGGGTAATGAGCAGTTCTTC

J gene: TRBJ2-7
clone size: -
V gene: TRBV2
D gene: -
CDR3 protein: CASTRRPGALEQYF
CDR3 DNA: TGTGCCAGCACCAGACGTCCAGGGGCGCTCGAGCAGTACTTC

J gene: TRBJ2-7
clone size: -
V gene: TRBV6-1
D gene: -
CDR3 protein: CASQGISTWEQYF
CDR3 DNA: TGTGCCAGTCAGGGAATCTCCACTTGGGAGCAGTACTTC

J gene: TRBJ2-3
clone size: -
V gene: TRBV11-2
D gene: -
CDR3 protein: CASSRMVADTDTQYF
CDR3 DNA: TGTGCCAGCAGCCGTATGGTAGCGGACACAGATACGCAGTATTTT

J gene: TRBJ1-3
clone size: -
V gene: TRBV5-1
D gene: -
CDR3 protein: CASSLTGLGNTIYF
CDR3 DNA: TGCGCCAGCAGCTTGACAGGGTTGGGAAACACCATATATTTT

J gene: TRBJ2-7
clone size: -
V gene: TRBV15
D gene: TRBD2
CDR3 protein: CATSRVGSGRHEQYF
CDR3 DNA: TGTGCCACCAGCAGAGTTGGTAGCGGGAGGCACGAGCAGTACTTC

J gene: TRBJ2-1
clone size: -
V gene: TRBV11-3
D gene: TRBD2
CDR3 protein: CASSYGTSGSYNEQFF
CDR3 DNA: TGTGCCAGCAGCTACGGGACTAGCGGCTCCTACAATGAGCAGTTCTTC

J gene: TRBJ2-3
clone size: -
V gene: TRBV6-6
D gene: TRBD2
CDR3 protein: CASKAGVSTDTQYF
CDR3 DNA: TGTGCCAGCAAAGCGGGGGTGAGCACAGATACGCAGTATTTT

J gene: TRBJ2-5
clone size: -
V gene: TRBV6-5
D gene: -
CDR3 protein: CASSHEETQYF
CDR3 DNA: TGTGCCAGCAGTCATGAAGAGACCCAGTACTTC

J gene: TRBJ1-1
clone size: few
V gene: TRBV30
D gene: -
CDR3 protein: CAWSANWDTEAFF
CDR3 DNA: TGTGCCTGGAGTGCTAATTGGGACACTGAAGCTTTCTTT

J gene: TRBJ1-5
clone size: once
V gene: TRBV18
D gene: -
CDR3 protein: CASSPGVNQPQHF
CDR3 DNA: TGTGCCAGCTCACCAGGGGTGAATCAGCCCCAGCATTTT

J gene: TRBJ1-2
clone size: -
V gene: TRBV18
D gene: -
CDR3 protein: CASSPPTKAYGYTF
CDR3 DNA: TGTGCCAGCTCACCACCTACTAAGGCATATGGCTACACCTTC

J gene: TRBJ1-4
clone size: -
V gene: TRBV5-1
D gene: TRBD1
CDR3 protein: CASSWKTGATNEKLFF
CDR3 DNA: TGCGCCAGCAGCTGGAAAACAGGGGCAACTAATGAAAAACTGTTTTTT

J gene: TRBJ1-4
clone size: once
V gene: TRBV6-5
D gene: -
CDR3 protein: CASSPAGMEKLFF
CDR3 DNA: TGTGCCAGCAGCCCCGCAGGGATGGAAAAACTGTTTTTT

J gene: TRBJ1-2
clone size: -
V gene: TRBV6-1
D gene: -
CDR3 protein: CASSEALEGYGYTF
CDR3 DNA: TGTGCCAGCAGTGAAGCGCTAGAGGGATATGGCTACACCTTC

J gene: TRBJ2-7
clone size: -
V gene: TRBV9
D gene: TRBD1
CDR3 protein: CASSVGTGSSYEQYF
CDR3 DNA: TGTGCCAGCAGCGTCGGGACAGGGAGCTCCTACGAGCAGTACTTC

J gene: TRBJ2-5
clone size: -
V gene: TRBV5-8
D gene: TRBD2
CDR3 protein: CASSPGLAGIQETQYF
CDR3 DNA: TGTGCCAGCAGCCCCGGACTAGCGGGGATCCAAGAGACCCAGTACTTC

J gene: TRBJ2-2
clone size: -
V gene: TRBV10-1
D gene: -
CDR3 protein: CASTNGANTGELFF
CDR3 DNA: TGCGCCAGCACAAACGGAGCGAACACCGGGGAGCTGTTTTTT

J gene: TRBJ2-5
clone size: -
V gene: TRBV9
D gene: -
CDR3 protein: CASSFRLVSGETQYF
CDR3 DNA: TGTGCCAGCAGCTTCCGACTAGTATCAGGAGAGACCCAGTACTTC

J gene: TRBJ2-1
clone size: -
V gene: TRBV6-4
D gene: -
CDR3 protein: CASSRWGGDNEQFF
CDR3 DNA: TGTGCCAGCAGTAGGTGGGGCGGAGACAATGAGCAGTTCTTC

J gene: TRBJ2-5
clone size: -
V gene: TRBV20-1
D gene: -
CDR3 protein: CSAIRGSQYF
CDR3 DNA: TGCAGTGCTATCAGGGGTTCCCAGTACTTC

J gene: TRBJ2-7
clone size: -
V gene: TRBV6-5
D gene: -
CDR3 protein: CASSYSFEQRGEQYF
CDR3 DNA: TGTGCCAGCAGTTACTCATTCGAGCAGAGGGGCGAGCAGTACTTC

J gene: TRBJ1-2
clone size: -
V gene: TRBV2
D gene: -
CDR3 protein: CASSQDSQGRYGYTF
CDR3 DNA: TGTGCCAGCAGCCAGGACTCACAGGGCCGATATGGCTACACCTTC

J gene: TRBJ2-7
clone size: -
V gene: TRBV7-9
D gene: TRBD2
CDR3 protein: CASGRTSGGYEQYF
CDR3 DNA: TGTGCCAGCGGGAGAACTAGCGGCGGCTACGAGCAGTACTTC

J gene: TRBJ2-2
clone size: -
V gene: TRBV4-1
D gene: TRBD1
CDR3 protein: CASSQAGRGPPNTGELFF
CDR3 DNA: TGCGCCAGCAGCCAAGCGGGCAGGGGGCCTCCGAACACCGGGGAGCTGTTTTTT